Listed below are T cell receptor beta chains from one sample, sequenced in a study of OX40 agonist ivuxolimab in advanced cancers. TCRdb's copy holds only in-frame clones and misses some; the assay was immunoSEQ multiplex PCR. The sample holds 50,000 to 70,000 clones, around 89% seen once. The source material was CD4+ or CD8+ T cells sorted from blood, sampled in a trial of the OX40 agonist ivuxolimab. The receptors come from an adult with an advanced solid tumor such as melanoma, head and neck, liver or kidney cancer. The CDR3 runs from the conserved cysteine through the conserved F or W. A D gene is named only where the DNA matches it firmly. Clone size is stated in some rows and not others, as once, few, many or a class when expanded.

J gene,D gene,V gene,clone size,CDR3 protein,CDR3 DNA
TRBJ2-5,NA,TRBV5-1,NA,CASSPGGETQYF,TGCGCCAGCAGCCCGGGGGGCGAGACCCAGTACTTC
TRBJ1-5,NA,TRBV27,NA,CASSLLGDNQPQHF,TGTGCCAGCAGTTTATTAGGGGACAATCAGCCCCAGCATTTT
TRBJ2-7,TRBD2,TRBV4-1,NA,CASSQPRMTSGTTSYEQYF,TGCGCCAGCAGCCAACCCCGGATGACTAGCGGGACAACATCCTACGAGCAGTACTTC
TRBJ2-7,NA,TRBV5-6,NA,CASSPGPAYEQYF,TGTGCCAGCAGCCCCGGACCCGCCTACGAGCAGTACTTC
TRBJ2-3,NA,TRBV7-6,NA,CASGQYGDTQYF,TGTGCCAGCGGGCAGTACGGGGATACGCAGTATTTT
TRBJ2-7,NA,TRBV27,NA,CASSSTYEQYF,TGTGCCAGCAGTTCCACCTACGAGCAGTACTTC
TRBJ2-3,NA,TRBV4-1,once,CASSLIPPGTLTDTQYF,TGCGCCAGCAGCCTAATCCCCCCGGGGACTCTCACAGATACGCAGTATTTT
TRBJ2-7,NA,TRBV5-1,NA,CASSLSSLEQYF,TGCGCCAGCAGCTTGTCTTCGCTCGAGCAGTACTTC
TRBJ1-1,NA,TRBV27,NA,CASSLLGTPEAFF,TGTGCCAGCAGTTTATTAGGGACGCCCGAAGCTTTCTTT
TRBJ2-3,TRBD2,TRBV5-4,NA,CASSFASGDTQYF,TGTGCCAGCAGCTTTGCTAGCGGAGATACGCAGTATTTT
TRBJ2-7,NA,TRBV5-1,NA,CASRSDRGPRGYEQYF,TGCGCCAGCAGAAGTGACCGGGGCCCACGGGGCTACGAGCAGTACTTC
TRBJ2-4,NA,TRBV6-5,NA,CASSYGQPGKNIQYF,TGTGCCAGCAGTTACGGACAACCGGGCAAAAACATTCAGTACTTC
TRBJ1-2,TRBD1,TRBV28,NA,CASSLQGAGGYTF,TGTGCCAGCAGCCTACAGGGGGCTGGGGGCTACACCTTC
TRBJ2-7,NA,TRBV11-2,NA,CASSPTLAREQYF,TGTGCCAGCAGCCCAACCTTGGCGAGGGAGCAGTACTTC
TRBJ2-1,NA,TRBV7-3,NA,CASSPQGGNEQFF,TGTGCCAGCAGCCCACAAGGGGGGAATGAGCAGTTCTTC
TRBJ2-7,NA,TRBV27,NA,CASRGLEYEQYF,TGTGCCAGCAGGGGACTCGAGTACGAGCAGTACTTC
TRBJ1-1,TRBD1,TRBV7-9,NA,CASSPRDRLLVNTEAFF,TGTGCCAGCAGCCCCCGGGACAGGCTCTTGGTGAACACTGAAGCTTTCTTT
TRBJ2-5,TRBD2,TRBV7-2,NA,CASSLVLAGVETQYF,TGTGCCAGCAGCTTAGTCCTAGCGGGAGTAGAGACCCAGTACTTC
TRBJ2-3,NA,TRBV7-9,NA,CASSLLDSVLRDTQYF,TGTGCCAGCAGCTTATTGGATAGCGTGTTGCGGGATACGCAGTATTTT
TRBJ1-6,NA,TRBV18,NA,CASSPNRADNSPLHF,TGTGCCAGCTCACCCAACAGGGCTGATAATTCACCCCTCCACTTT
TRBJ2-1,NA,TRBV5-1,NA,CASSPENEQFF,TGCGCCAGCAGCCCGGAAAATGAGCAGTTCTTC
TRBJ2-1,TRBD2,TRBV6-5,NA,CASSYGSGGLNEQFF,TGTGCCAGCAGTTACGGTAGCGGGGGGTTGAATGAGCAGTTCTTC
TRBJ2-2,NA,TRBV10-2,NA,CASSEQYTGELFF,TGCGCCAGCAGTGAACAGTACACCGGGGAGCTGTTTTTT
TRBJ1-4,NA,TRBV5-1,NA,CASSLAVGNEKLFF,TGCGCCAGCAGCTTGGCCGTAGGGAATGAAAAACTGTTTTTT
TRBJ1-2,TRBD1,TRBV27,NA,CASSPGQGIYYGYTF,TGTGCCAGCAGTCCGGGACAGGGGATCTACTATGGCTACACCTTC
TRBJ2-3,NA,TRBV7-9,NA,CASSLAHHFGWGADTQYF,TGTGCCAGCAGCTTAGCCCACCACTTCGGGTGGGGCGCAGATACGCAGTATTTT
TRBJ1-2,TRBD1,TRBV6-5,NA,CASTTGTGPYGYTF,TGTGCCAGCACCACGGGGACAGGCCCCTATGGCTACACCTTC
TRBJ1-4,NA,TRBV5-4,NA,CASSFGPTNEKLFF,TGTGCCAGCAGCTTTGGGCCAACTAATGAAAAACTGTTTTTT
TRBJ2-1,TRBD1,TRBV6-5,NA,CASRPPTGAVVF,TGTGCCAGCAGACCACCTACAGGGGCTGTGGTCTTC
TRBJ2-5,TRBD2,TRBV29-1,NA,CSVAGGLGQETQYF,TGCAGCGTTGCGGGGGGACTGGGACAAGAGACCCAGTACTTC
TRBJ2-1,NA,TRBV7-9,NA,CASSFAQEYNEQFF,TGTGCCAGCAGCTTTGCACAGGAATACAATGAGCAGTTCTTC
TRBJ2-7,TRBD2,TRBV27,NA,CASSWTSGSYEQYF,TGTGCCAGCAGTTGGACTAGCGGCTCCTACGAGCAGTACTTC
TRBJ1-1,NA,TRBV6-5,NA,CASSYDGLNTEAFF,TGTGCCAGCAGTTACGACGGCCTGAACACTGAAGCTTTCTTT
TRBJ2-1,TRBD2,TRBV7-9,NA,CASSAPGLAGEGYNEQFF,TGTGCCAGCAGCGCCCCGGGACTAGCGGGAGAAGGATACAATGAGCAGTTCTTC
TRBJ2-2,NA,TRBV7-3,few,CASSPMDSTGELFF,TGTGCCAGCAGCCCGATGGACAGCACCGGGGAGCTGTTTTTT
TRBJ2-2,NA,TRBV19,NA,CAAVHGGELFF,TGTGCCGCCGTCCATGGCGGGGAGCTGTTTTTT
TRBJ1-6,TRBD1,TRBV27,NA,CASRTGSSYNSPLHF,TGTGCCAGCCGGACAGGGAGCTCCTATAATTCACCCCTCCACTTT
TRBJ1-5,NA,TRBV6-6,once,CASTPESNQPQHF,TGTGCCAGCACTCCCGAAAGCAATCAGCCCCAGCATTTT
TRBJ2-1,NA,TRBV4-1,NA,CASSQTRSKQFF,TGCGCCAGCAGCCAAACTAGGTCAAAGCAGTTCTTC
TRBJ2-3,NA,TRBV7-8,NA,CASSLAQGGTDTQYF,TGTGCCAGCAGCTTAGCCCAGGGAGGCACAGATACGCAGTATTTT